The 15 T cell receptor beta chains below were found in one sample sequenced in a study of radiation and T cells in renal cell carcinoma. Assay used: immunoSEQ multiplex PCR; TCRdb lists only in-frame clones, some missing. The sample lists under 35,000 clones, roughly 80% occurring once. Indicated time point: blood 4 weeks post-SBRT, at nephrectomy. Treatment reported: 15 Gy SBRT to primary tumor, nephrectomy 4 weeks later. Material: blood, obtained from a patient whose treatment included radiotherapy and nephrectomy. All receptors derive from a man in his 60s with renal cell carcinoma.

The chain is built from TRBV28 and TRBJ2-7; D gene uncertain. In germline, CDR1 is MDHEN, CDR2 SYDVKM. The V end lost 3 bases, the J end lost 0 bases, and 30 bases lay between the germline ends. This CDR3 is 21 amino acids long. As DNA, the CDR3 is TGTGCCAGCAGTTTTCGGTGGGGATCGGATTTTGGTGAAATGAGCTCCTACGAGCAGTACTTC. Its protein is CASSFRWGSDFGEMSSYEQYF. Using reference TRBV28 and TRBJ2-7 for the parts outside the CDR3, the full variable domain is DVKVTQSSRYLVKRTGEKVFLECVQDMDHENMFWYRQDPGLGLRLIYFSYDVKMKEKGDIPEGYSVSREKKERFSLILESASTNQTSMYLCASSFRWGSDFGEMSSYEQYFGPGTRLTVT.

This clone appeared once. The V call is TRBV5-8, the J call TRBJ2-1; D unclear. The CDR3 is 12 amino acids. The V and J ends lost 6 bases and 7 bases respectively, with 11 bases between them. Germline CDR1 reads SGHTS; CDR2 reads YDEGEE. This CDR3 reads CASIRALNEQFF. The CDR3 bases are TGTGCCAGCATCCGGGCCCTGAATGAGCAGTTCTTC. Full variable domain (rest looked up from reference TRBV5-8 and TRBJ2-1): EAGVTQSPTHLIKTRGQQATLRCSPISGHTSVYWYQQALGLGLQFLLWYDEGEERNRGNFPPRFSGRQFPNYSSELNVNALELEDSALYLCASIRALNEQFFGPGTRLTVL.

This CDR3 reads CASNDGGNSPLHF. The CDR3 DNA is TGCGCCAGCAATGACGGAGGGAATTCACCCCTCCACTTT. The genes are TRBV5-1 and TRBJ1-6; D gene unclear. This CDR3 is 13 amino acids long. Germline values: CDR1 SGHRS, CDR2 YFSETQ. Trimming stripped 6 bases from V and 7 bases from J, with 11 bases between. The entire variable domain, with the rest obtained from reference TRBV5-1 and TRBJ1-6, is as follows: KAGVTQTPRYLIKTRGQQVTLSCSPISGHRSVSWYQQTPGQGLQFLFEYFSETQRNKGNFPGRFSGRQFSNSRSEMNVSTLELGDSALYLCASNDGGNSPLHFGNGTRLTVT.

This clone showed up just a few times. This chain links TRBV14 with TRBJ1-1; D gene uncertain. CDR3 length: 15 residues. Germline CDR1 is SGHDN and CDR2 is FVKESK. Trimming took 3 bases from V and 0 from J, leaving 11 bases between them. CDR3 sequence: CASSQGAAMNTEAFF. The CDR3 bases are TGTGCCAGCAGCCAGGGAGCAGCGATGAACACTGAAGCTTTCTTT.

This chain links TRBV18 with TRBJ1-2, with 7 bases lining up with TRBD1. V lost 4 bases and J lost 6; bases outside the gene matches: 5. The CDR3 is made up of 13 amino acids. Germline values: CDR1 KGHSH, CDR2 LQKENI. CDR3 loop: CASSLTGEDGYTF. In DNA, the CDR3 is TGTGCCAGCTCACTTACAGGGGAGGATGGCTACACCTTC.

Here the CDR3 DNA reads TGTGCCATCTGCCCCGGGCTAGCGGGAGTCGCTTACGAGCAGTACTTC. Translated, it gives CAICPGLAGVAYEQYF. The V call is TRBV10-3, the J call TRBJ2-7, with 10 nucleotides matching TRBD2. The trim removed 8 bases at V and 4 bases at J, leaving 14 bases unmatched. The CDR3 extends over 16 amino acids. Per germline, CDR1 ENHRY and CDR2 SYGVKD.

The rearrangement joins TRBV19 to TRBJ2-7, with 10 bases aligning to TRBD1. The J segment lost 3 bases and the V segment lost 3 bases, leaving 8 bases of the junction unmatched. The CDR3 has 16 amino acids. Germline V gene lookup returns CDR1 LNHDA and CDR2 SQIVND (reference sequence). The CDR3: CASSITSTGGYYEQYF. In nucleotides, the CDR3 is TGTGCCAGTAGTATCACCTCGACAGGGGGCTACTACGAGCAGTACTTC.

V is TRBV28 and J is TRBJ2-5; D is undetermined. The CDR3 is made up of 12 amino acids. V was cut by 2 bases and J by 4 bases, with 5 bases left in between. Germline loops: CDR1 MDHEN, CDR2 SYDVKM. CDR3 coding DNA: TGTGCCAGCAGTTTAAGGCCAGAGACCCAGTACTTC. Amino acid sequence: CASSLRPETQYF.

The V gene is TRBV7-3, the J gene TRBJ2-7; 7 nucleotides agree with TRBD2. Germline assignment: CDR1 SGHTA and CDR2 FQGTGA. The CDR3 is made up of 15 amino acids. V lost 0 bases and J lost 3; bases outside the gene matches: 5. CDR3 sequence: CASSLTPSGLYEQYF. DNA for the CDR3: TGTGCCAGCAGCTTAACACCTAGCGGCCTCTACGAGCAGTACTTC.

As DNA, the CDR3 is TGTGCCAGCACCGGAATCTCAGGGGCTGAAGCTTTCTTT. Translated, it gives CASTGISGAEAFF. The chain combines TRBV7-9 with TRBJ1-1, with TRBD1 as a possible D gene (6 bases). CDR1 and CDR2 (germline): SEHNR, FQNEAQ (reference sequence). CDR3 length equals 13 residues. Trimming left V 7 bases short and J 6 bases short, with 15 bases between. Combining the CDR3 with reference TRBV7-9 and TRBJ1-1 gives the whole variable domain DTGVSQNPRHKITKRGQNVTFRCDPISEHNRLYWYRQTLGQGPEFLTYFQNEAQLEKSRLLSDRFSAERPKGSFSTLEIQRTEQGDSAMYLCASTGISGAEAFFGQGTRLTVV.

This chain connects TRBV14 to TRBJ2-3; TRBD1 matches 10 bases. The CDR3 contains 15 residues. J was trimmed by 3 bases and V by 4 bases; bases with no gene match: 4. CDR1 is SGHDN and CDR2 is FVKESK in the germline V gene. This CDR3 is CASSRGTGETDTQYF. CDR3 bases: TGTGCCAGCAGCCGAGGGACAGGGGAAACAGATACGCAGTATTTT.

This clone showed up just a few times. J is TRBJ2-2 and V is TRBV9; TRBD2 matches at 12 bases. Trimming removed 4 bases from V and 6 bases from J; junction bases left unmatched: 13. Germline-derived CDR1 and CDR2 are SGDLS and YYNGEE. This CDR3 comprises 18 residues. This chain's CDR3 is CASSPTSGRHQGAGELFF. The DNA for the CDR3 is TGTGCCAGCAGCCCCACTAGCGGGAGGCACCAGGGTGCCGGGGAGCTGTTTTTT. The variable domain in full, completed from reference TRBV9 and TRBJ2-2, reads DSGVTQTPKHLITATGQRVTLRCSPRSGDLSVYWYQQSLDQGLQFLIQYYNGEERAKGNILERFSAQQFPDLHSELNLSSLELGDSALYFCASSPTSGRHQGAGELFFGEGSRLTVL.

The rearrangement joins TRBV19 to TRBJ2-7; 9 bases align to TRBD1. Unmatched junction bases numbered 13, after V lost 2 bases and J lost 5 bases. The V gene's germline CDR1 is LNHDA and CDR2 SQIVND (reference sequence). This CDR3 is built from 17 residues. This CDR3 is CASSISERDRERNEQYF. The CDR3 DNA is TGTGCCAGTAGTATAAGCGAGAGGGACAGGGAGAGAAACGAGCAGTACTTC.

The chain employs TRBV6-5 and TRBJ2-1; no clear D. Germline CDR1 MNHEY, CDR2 SVGAGI. The CDR3 length is 13 residues. V lost 6 bases to trimming and J lost 7 bases, with 13 bases between them. As DNA, the CDR3 is TGTGCCAGCAGAACCTTCGCGGTAAATGAGCAGTTCTTC. Its protein is CASRTFAVNEQFF.

The chain is built from TRBV7-2 and TRBJ2-3; unclear D gene. V lost 4 bases and J lost 2, with 4 bases in between. CDR1 and CDR2 (germline): SGHTA, FQGNSA. This CDR3 comprises 12 residues. As DNA, the CDR3 is TGTGCCAGCAGCTCCTCCACAGATACGCAGTATTTT. Amino acid sequence: CASSSSTDTQYF.